This T cell receptor (beta chain) was identified during a study of blood T cells in healthy people across ages. Together with a sample-barcoded 5' primer, a J-beta primer mix was included in a second PCR lasting about 7 to 12 cycles. TCRdb independently ran MiXCR on the 5' RACE reads; one entry per CDR3 protein. The table includes 1.4 million to 1.5 million distinct CDR3 sequences, around 42% detected once. The CDR3 consists of 17 residues. The germline V gene has CDR1 MDHEN and CDR2 SYDVKM. The TCR sequence derives from a woman under 30 in good health. This chain connects TRBV28 to TRBJ2-5, with D perhaps matching TRBD1 (5 bases). The J call may be faulty, since TRBJ2-7 better matches the DNA end. The sequenced sample consisted of blood. CDR3 residues: CASSGLDSYLNSYEQYF. The CDR3 DNA sequence: TGTGCCAGCAGTGGCTTAGACAGCTACCTAAACTCCTACGAGCAGTACTTC.